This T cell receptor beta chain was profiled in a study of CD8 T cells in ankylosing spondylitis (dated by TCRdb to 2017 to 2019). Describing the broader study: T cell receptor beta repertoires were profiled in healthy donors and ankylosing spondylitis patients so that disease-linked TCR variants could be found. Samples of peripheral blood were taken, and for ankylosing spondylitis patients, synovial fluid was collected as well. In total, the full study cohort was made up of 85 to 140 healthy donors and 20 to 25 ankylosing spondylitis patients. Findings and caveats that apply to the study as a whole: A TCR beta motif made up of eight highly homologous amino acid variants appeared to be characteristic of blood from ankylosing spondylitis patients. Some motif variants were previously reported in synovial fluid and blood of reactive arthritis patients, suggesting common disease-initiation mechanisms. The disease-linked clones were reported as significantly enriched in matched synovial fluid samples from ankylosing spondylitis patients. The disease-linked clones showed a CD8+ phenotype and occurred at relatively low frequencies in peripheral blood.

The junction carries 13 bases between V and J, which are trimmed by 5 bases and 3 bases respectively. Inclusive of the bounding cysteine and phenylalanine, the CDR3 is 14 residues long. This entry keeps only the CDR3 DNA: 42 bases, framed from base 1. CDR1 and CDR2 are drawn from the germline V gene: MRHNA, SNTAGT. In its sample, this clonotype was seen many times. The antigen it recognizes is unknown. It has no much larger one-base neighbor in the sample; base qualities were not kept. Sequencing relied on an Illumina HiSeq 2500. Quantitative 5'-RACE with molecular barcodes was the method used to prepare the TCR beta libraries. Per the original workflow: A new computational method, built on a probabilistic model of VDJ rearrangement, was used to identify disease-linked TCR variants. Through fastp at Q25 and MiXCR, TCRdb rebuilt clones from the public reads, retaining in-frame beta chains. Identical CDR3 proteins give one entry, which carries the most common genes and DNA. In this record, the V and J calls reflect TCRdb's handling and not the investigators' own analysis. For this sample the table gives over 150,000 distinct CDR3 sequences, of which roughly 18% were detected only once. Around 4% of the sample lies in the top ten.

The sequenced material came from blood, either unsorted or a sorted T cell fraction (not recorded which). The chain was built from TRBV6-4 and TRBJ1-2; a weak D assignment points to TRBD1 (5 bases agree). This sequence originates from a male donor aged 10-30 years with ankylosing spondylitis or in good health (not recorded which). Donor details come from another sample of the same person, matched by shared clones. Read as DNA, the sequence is TGTGCCAGCAGTCCTGCCGACAGCCACTATGGCTACACCTTC. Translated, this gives CASSPADSHYGYTF.